The 29 T cell receptor beta chains given below trace back to one sample, sequenced in a study of shared clonotypes between healthy human individuals. TCRdb's table, derived via immunoSEQ multiplex PCR, lists solely in-frame clones and lacks some. The repertoire holds over 2 million clones, with 90% to 95% as singletons. Material for sequencing was naive CD4+ T cells sorted from blood. Subset specified: CD45RA+ positively selected. The source of these receptors is a young man in good health.

V and J are TRBV2 and TRBJ1-4; no clear D. V lost 6 bases, J lost 0 bases, and 11 bases lay in between. Germline V CDR1 and CDR2: SNHLY, FYNNEI. The CDR3 is made up of 15 amino acids. The CDR3 sequence is CASSRGQATNEKLFF. CDR3 coding DNA: TGTGCCAGCAGCCGAGGGCAGGCAACTAATGAAAAACTGTTTTTT. Using reference TRBV2 and TRBJ1-4 for the parts outside the CDR3, the full variable domain is EPEVTQTPSHQVTQMGQEVILRCVPISNHLYFYWYRQILGQKVEFLVSFYNNEISEKSEIFDDQFSVERPDGSNFTLKIRSTKLEDSAMYFCASSRGQATNEKLFFGSGTQLSVL.

The chain recombines TRBV11-2 with TRBJ1-1; D call uncertain. This CDR3 has 12 residues. Trimming pared 1 base from V and 10 bases from J, leaving 10 bases between. Germline values: CDR1 SGHAT, CDR2 FQNNGV. This CDR3 is CASSLGVERAFF. The DNA for the CDR3 is TGTGCCAGCAGCTTAGGGGTCGAAAGAGCTTTCTTT.

The chain employs TRBV11-3 and TRBJ1-3; D is perhaps TRBD1 (5 bases). The CDR3 is made up of 14 amino acids. Looked up from germline, CDR1 is SGHNT and CDR2 is YENEEA. Trimming left V 2 bases short and J 7 bases short, with 12 bases between. CDR3 amino acids: CASSLRGGRNTIYF. Here the CDR3 DNA reads TGTGCCAGCAGCTTACGCGGGGGTAGGAACACCATATATTTT. The full variable domain, in which reference TRBV11-3 and TRBJ1-3 provide the parts outside the CDR3, is EAGVVQSPRYKIIEKKQPVAFWCNPISGHNTLYWYLQNLGQGPELLIRYENEEAVDDSQLPKDRFSAERLKGVDSTLKIQPAELGDSAVYLCASSLRGGRNTIYFGEGSWLTVV.

The V gene is TRBV13, the J gene TRBJ1-2, with D possibly being TRBD1 (5 bases). In germline, CDR1 is PRHDT, CDR2 FYEKMQ (reference sequence). V shed 5 bases and J shed 2 bases, with 15 bases lying between them. The CDR3 has 15 amino acids. The CDR3 sequence is CASSVIAGGNYGYTF. In DNA, the CDR3 is TGTGCCAGCAGCGTTATCGCCGGGGGGAACTATGGCTACACCTTC. Full variable domain (missing parts from reference TRBV13 and TRBJ1-2): AAGVIQSPRHLIKEKRETATLKCYPIPRHDTVYWYQQGPGQDPQFLISFYEKMQSDKGSIPDRFSAQQFSDYHSELNMSSLELGDSALYFCASSVIAGGNYGYTFGSGTRLTVV.

This clone was observed a single time. This sequence joins TRBV2 and TRBJ2-3, with 7 positions matching TRBD2. The CDR3 is 16 amino acids. Trimming cost V 5 bases and J 6 bases; bases outside gene matches: 14. Germline values: CDR1 SNHLY, CDR2 FYNNEI. CDR3 loop: CASSFRKAGSMDTQYF. The CDR3 DNA reads as TGTGCCAGCAGTTTCCGTAAAGCGGGAAGTATGGATACGCAGTATTTT. The variable domain in full, with the rest retrieved from reference TRBV2 and TRBJ2-3, is EPEVTQTPSHQVTQMGQEVILRCVPISNHLYFYWYRQILGQKVEFLVSFYNNEISEKSEIFDDQFSVERPDGSNFTLKIRSTKLEDSAMYFCASSFRKAGSMDTQYFGPGTRLTVL.

This clone was counted once. The V gene is TRBV6-5, the J gene TRBJ2-3, with a weak D call TRBD1 (5 bases). This CDR3 has 15 amino acids. Germline loops: CDR1 MNHEY, CDR2 SVGAGI. Between the trimmed V and J ends, which lost 1 base and 2 bases, there was a span of 10 bases. Written as DNA, the CDR3 is TGTGCCAGCAGTTACTTTAGCAGGGCCACAGATACGCAGTATTTT. Translated, it gives CASSYFSRATDTQYF.

The chain uses TRBV5-1 and TRBJ2-7; tentatively, D is TRBD1 or TRBD2 (5 bases each). The CDR3 sequence is 15 residues long. Germline CDR1 and CDR2: SGHRS and YFSETQ. V was shortened by 0 bases and J by 5 bases, with 15 bases between the two germline ends. CDR3 nucleotides: TGCGCCAGCAGCTTGGCCAATCCCGGGACGAACGAGCAGTACTTC. This sequence encodes CASSLANPGTNEQYF.

V and J are TRBV6-1 and TRBJ2-5; 7 bases align to TRBD2. CDR3 length: 18 residues. Trimming removed 0 bases from V and 2 bases from J; junction bases left unmatched: 12. Germline V gives CDR1 MNHNS, CDR2 SASEGT. CDR3 loop: CASSEAFGGGPYQETQYF. In DNA form, the CDR3 reads TGTGCCAGCAGTGAAGCTTTCGGGGGAGGGCCCTATCAAGAGACCCAGTACTTC.

The chain recombines TRBV12-5 with TRBJ1-2; D unclear. Trimming took 5 bases from V and 4 from J, leaving 8 bases between them. Germline assignment: CDR1 LGHNT and CDR2 FRNRAP. CDR3 length: 12 residues. CDR3 DNA: TGTGCTAGTGGTCCCCGGACCTATGGCTACACCTTC. Translating gives CASGPRTYGYTF.

For this clone: This same CDR3 is encoded by further DNA sequences in the sample. The chain links TRBV6-5 to TRBJ2-7; no definite D call. The V gene's germline CDR1 is MNHEY and CDR2 SVGAGI. This CDR3 contains 14 residues. Trimming cost V 0 bases and J 1 base, with 7 bases left between them. In DNA form, the CDR3 reads TGTGCCAGCAGTTACTCTGAGCGATCCTACGAGCAGTACTTC. Amino acid sequence: CASSYSERSYEQYF.

The chain couples TRBV6-5 to TRBJ2-3, with TRBD2 matching over 11 bases. V lost 6 bases to trimming and J lost 7 bases; unmatched junction nucleotides: 9. CDR1 and CDR2 (germline): MNHEY, SVGAGI. The CDR3 spans 15 residues. The CDR3 sequence: CASRSASGRRNTQYF. The CDR3 nucleotides read TGTGCCAGCAGAAGCGCTAGCGGGAGGAGGAATACGCAGTATTTT.

The chain is built from TRBV9 and TRBJ1-1; D remains unclear. CDR3 length equals 14 residues. Trimming removed 2 bases at V and 7 bases at J, with 15 bases between. Germline V CDR1 and CDR2: SGDLS, YYNGEE. CDR3 loop: CASSVGSGIGEAFF. CDR3 coding DNA: TGTGCCAGCAGCGTGGGGTCCGGGATCGGTGAAGCTTTCTTT.

This clone showed up just once. The V gene is TRBV18, the J gene TRBJ1-2; D possibly corresponds to TRBD1 (5 bases). From germline, CDR1 is KGHSH and CDR2 LQKENI. V lost 2 bases, J lost 0 bases, and 10 bases lay in between. This CDR3 is built from 15 residues. This CDR3 is CASSPGLGPNYGYTF. As DNA, the CDR3 is TGTGCCAGCTCACCAGGGCTGGGACCTAACTATGGCTACACCTTC. Filled out from reference TRBV18 and TRBJ1-2, the complete variable domain reads NAGVMQNPRHLVRRRGQEARLRCSPMKGHSHVYWYRQLPEEGLKFMVYLQKENIIDESGMPKERFSAEFPKEGPSILRIQQVVRGDSAAYFCASSPGLGPNYGYTFGSGTRLTVV.

The chain couples TRBV7-9 to TRBJ1-5; D might be TRBD1 (5 bases). CDR3 size: 15 residues. Germline CDR1 is SEHNR and CDR2 is FQNEAQ (reference sequence). V lost 5 bases to trimming and J lost 0 bases, with 11 bases between them. Here the CDR3 DNA reads TGTGCCAGCAGCCGAGGGACGGATAGCAATCAGCCCCAGCATTTT. It specifies CASSRGTDSNQPQHF.

The chain uses TRBV6-1 and TRBJ1-6, with D possibly matching TRBD1 (5 bases). V was trimmed by 7 bases and J by 10 bases, leaving 11 bases between them. Germline V gene sequence: CDR1 MNHNS, CDR2 SASEGT. The CDR3 consists of 12 residues. The DNA for the CDR3 is TGTGCCAGCACGTGGGGGGAATCACCCCTCCACTTT. Its translation: CASTWGESPLHF.

This chain uses TRBV2 with TRBJ2-5, with 8 bases lining up with TRBD2. V was clipped by 2 bases and J by 3 bases; unmatched bases: 2. CDR3 length: 14 amino acids. The germline CDR1 and CDR2 sequences are SNHLY and FYNNEI. The CDR3 reads CASSESRGEETQYF. The CDR3 nucleotides read TGTGCCAGCAGTGAATCGCGGGGGGAAGAGACCCAGTACTTC.

The V and J genes are TRBV7-2 and TRBJ2-1; D might be TRBD2 (7 bases). V dropped 5 bases and J dropped 7 bases, with 15 bases sitting between them. Germline V gives CDR1 SGHTA, CDR2 FQGNSA. This CDR3 region has 14 residues. This CDR3 is CASSPRGAWNEQFF. CDR3 nucleotides: TGTGCCAGCAGCCCACGGGGGGCGTGGAATGAGCAGTTCTTC. Filled out from reference TRBV7-2 and TRBJ2-1, the complete variable domain reads GAGVSQSPSNKVTEKGKDVELRCDPISGHTALYWYRQSLGQGLEFLIYFQGNSAPDKSGLPSDRFSAERTGGSVSTLTIQRTQQEDSAVYLCASSPRGAWNEQFFGPGTRLTVL.

The chain uses TRBV5-6 and TRBJ2-5; 10 bases agree with TRBD2. Trimming at V came to 4 bases and at J to 1 base, leaving 7 bases not matched to a gene. Germline lookup yields CDR1 SGHDT and CDR2 YYEEEE. The CDR3 consists of 16 residues. The chain's CDR3 is CASSLESGRAQETQYF. For the CDR3, the DNA is TGTGCCAGCAGCCTCGAAAGCGGGAGGGCCCAAGAGACCCAGTACTTC.

The chain couples TRBV7-9 to TRBJ2-2; 10 positions agree with TRBD2. V lost 3 bases, J lost 9 bases, and 4 bases stayed unmatched. The length of the CDR3 is 14 residues. Germline V lookup: CDR1 SEHNR, CDR2 FQNEAQ (reference sequence). This chain's CDR3 is CASSFSSGGRELFF. For the CDR3, the DNA is TGTGCCAGCAGCTTCTCTAGCGGGGGTAGGGAGCTGTTTTTT.

The CDR3 region is CASKRVGLGEKLFF. Here the CDR3 DNA reads TGTGCCAGCAAGCGTGTCGGTCTTGGGGAAAAACTGTTTTTT. The genes are TRBV6-5 and TRBJ1-4; D call uncertain. The CDR3 length is 14 residues. The germline V and J ends were trimmed by 7 bases and 8 bases, with 17 bases remaining between them. Germline CDR1 reads MNHEY; CDR2 reads SVGAGI.

CDR3 nucleotides: TGTGCCAGCAGCTTCCCCGGGACAGGGCGGTACGAGCAGTACTTC. It yields the protein CASSFPGTGRYEQYF. The chain recombines TRBV11-2 with TRBJ2-5, with 9 bases lining up with TRBD1. The J call may be faulty, since TRBJ2-7 better matches the DNA end. This CDR3 has 15 residues. Per germline, CDR1 SGHAT and CDR2 FQNNGV.

This clone was seen more than once but under ten times. The gene calls are TRBV2 and TRBJ2-5, with 7 bases fitting TRBD2. Germline-derived CDR1 and CDR2 are SNHLY and FYNNEI. V shed 5 bases and J 11 bases; nucleotides not matched to a gene: 14. CDR3 length: 14 amino acids. The CDR3 DNA sequence: TGTGCCAGCAGTAGCGGGACGCCCGATGATGAGCAGTACTTC. This gives the protein CASSSGTPDDEQYF.

As DNA, the CDR3 is TGTGCCAGCAGTGAAGCTGTCCTCTCCACGGGTAGTGGCTACACCTTC. It codes for CASSEAVLSTGSGYTF. V usage is TRBV6-1 and J usage is TRBJ1-2; D not certain. Per germline, CDR1 MNHNS and CDR2 SASEGT. The CDR3 is made up of 16 amino acids. V was pared by 0 bases and J by 7 bases, with 18 bases between.

With respect to this clone: Other DNA sequences of this sample code for an identical CDR3. J is TRBJ1-1 and V is TRBV20-1, with D tentatively TRBD1 (5 bases). Trimming took off 3 bases at V and 7 bases at J, with 9 bases between the two ends. The length of the CDR3 is 11 residues. In germline, CDR1 is DFQATT, CDR2 SNEGSKA (reference sequence). DNA for the CDR3: TGCAGTGCTAGTCAGGGCGGTGAAGCTTTCTTT. It translates to CSASQGGEAFF.

The gene calls are TRBV19 and TRBJ2-1; TRBD2 aligns across 12 bases. Germline V gene data show CDR1 as LNHDA and CDR2 as SQIVND (reference sequence). Trimming cost V 5 bases and J 4 bases; bases outside gene matches: 6. This CDR3 is 16 amino acids long. The CDR3 loop is CASSSRTSGVYNEQFF. The CDR3 DNA follows: TGTGCCAGTAGTTCCCGGACTAGCGGGGTATACAATGAGCAGTTCTTC. The variable domain in full, completed from reference TRBV19 and TRBJ2-1, reads DGGITQSPKYLFRKEGQNVTLSCEQNLNHDAMYWYRQDPGQGLRLIYYSQIVNDFQKGDIAEGYSVSREKKESFPLTVTSAQKNPTAFYLCASSSRTSGVYNEQFFGPGTRLTVL.

The genes are TRBV4-3 and TRBJ2-5, with D unclear. The V gene's germline CDR1 is LGHNA and CDR2 YSLEER. V was trimmed by 0 bases and J by 5 bases, leaving 10 bases between them. The CDR3 loop spans 14 amino acids. CDR3 DNA: TGCGCCAGCAGCCAAGACCGAAGTCGGGAGACCCAGTACTTC. It codes for CASSQDRSRETQYF.

V is TRBV2 and J is TRBJ2-3; 10 bases are shared with TRBD1. V was pared by 6 bases and J by 4 bases, with 4 bases of the junction left unmatched. Germline CDR1 reads SNHLY; CDR2 reads FYNNEI. The CDR3 runs 14 residues. CDR3 nucleotide sequence: TGTGCCAGCAGCCCGACAGGGGGCGCAGATACGCAGTATTTT. The encoded protein is CASSPTGGADTQYF.

This sequence joins TRBV10-3 and TRBJ2-7; 8 bases are shared with TRBD1. This CDR3 has 14 amino acids. V lost 8 bases to trimming and J lost 1 base; unmatched junction nucleotides: 7. Germline loops: CDR1 ENHRY, CDR2 SYGVKD. CDR3 loop: CAIGGTGKSYEQYF. CDR3 nucleotide sequence: TGTGCCATCGGTGGGACAGGAAAGTCCTACGAGCAGTACTTC.

The chain has TRBV5-8 and TRBJ2-3; TRBD2 might be the D (6 bases). The CDR3 extends over 18 amino acids. Trimming shortened V by 4 bases and J by 0 bases, and 21 bases separated the two germline ends. CDR1 is SGHTS and CDR2 is YDEGEE in the germline V gene. The CDR3 DNA reads as TGTGCCAGCAGCGGGAGGCGGCTGGTAAGGGCTAGCACAGATACGCAGTATTTT. It codes for CASSGRRLVRASTDTQYF.